The 10 T cell receptor beta chains listed next were all sequenced from one sample in a study of blood T cells in healthy people across ages. With a J-beta primer mix and a sample-barcoded 5' primer, a second PCR ran 7 to 11 cycles. Each CDR3 protein gets one entry after TCRdb re-called the 5' RACE reads with MiXCR. The data show about 800,000 distinct CDR3 sequences, with 20% to 25% seen just once and roughly 3.8% held by the top ten. The same sample was also studied in work on T cells of mothers and their children.

The sample comprised blood. The receptors derive from a boy younger than 18 in good health.

V is TRBV25-1 and J is TRBJ2-3; the D gene is possibly TRBD2 (5 bases). With 8 bases removed from V and 2 bases from J, the gap between germline ends came to 17 bases. The CDR3 is 15 amino acids. Germline loops: CDR1 MGHDK, CDR2 SYGVNS. The CDR3 spells CASSRVSAFTDTQYF. The CDR3 DNA sequence: TGTGCCAGCTCAAGAGTTAGCGCGTTCACAGATACGCAGTATTTT.

This clonotype was seen a few times. The chain is built from TRBV28 and TRBJ2-7; D is perhaps TRBD1 (6 bases). V was shortened by 6 bases and J by 2 bases, with 17 bases between the two germline ends. The CDR3 contains 15 residues. The germline V gene has CDR1 MDHEN and CDR2 SYDVKM. The DNA of the CDR3 is TGTGCCAGCAGATGGGGGCAGCCCAGTACCTACGAGCAGTACTTC. Protein sequence: CASRWGQPSTYEQYF.

This clonotype was seen a few times. J is TRBJ1-5 and V is TRBV4-3; 8 bases are shared with TRBD1. V shed 0 bases, J shed 6 bases, and the junction held 7 bases outside the gene matches. The CDR3 is 16 residues long. CDR1 LGHNA and CDR2 YSLEER come from the germline V gene. The CDR3, as DNA: TGCGCCAGCAGCCAAGAATTTAGGCAGGGGGCTCAGCCCCAGCATTTT. Protein product: CASSQEFRQGAQPQHF.

The gene calls are TRBV18 and TRBJ2-1; the match to TRBD2 covers 11 bases. This CDR3 comprises 17 residues. The trim removed 1 base at V and 5 bases at J, leaving 7 bases unmatched. Germline V gene sequence: CDR1 KGHSH, CDR2 LQKENI. CDR3 nucleotide sequence: TGTGCCAGCTCACCACTCTTAGCGGGAGGGCCCCACAATGAGCAGTTCTTC. This gives the protein CASSPLLAGGPHNEQFF.

The chain joins TRBV19 to TRBJ2-1; TRBD1 agrees at 9 bases. This CDR3 is 16 amino acids long. Trimming at V came to 5 bases and at J to 1 base, leaving 6 bases not matched to a gene. Germline V gene lookup returns CDR1 LNHDA and CDR2 SQIVND (reference sequence). The CDR3 sequence: CASSVYGTGSYNEQFF. In DNA form, the CDR3 reads TGTGCCAGTAGTGTCTACGGGACAGGGTCCTACAATGAGCAGTTCTTC.

This clonotype was found a few times. The rearrangement uses TRBV20-1 and TRBJ1-1, with TRBD1 matching 11 bases. This CDR3 spans 12 amino acids. Trimming removed 7 bases from V and 5 bases from J; junction bases left unmatched: 3. Germline CDR1 and CDR2: DFQATT and SNEGSKA (reference sequence). DNA of the CDR3: TGCAGTGGGACAGGGGGCTCGACTGAAGCTTTCTTT. It is translated as CSGTGGSTEAFF.

The rearrangement links TRBV13 to TRBJ1-1; a possible D gene is TRBD1 (6 bases). This CDR3 has 14 residues. V lost 1 base to trimming and J lost 4 bases, with 10 bases between them. Germline CDR1 is PRHDT and CDR2 is FYEKMQ (reference sequence). DNA for the CDR3: TGTGCCAGCAGCTTAGAGTTAGGGGGCACTGAAGCTTTCTTT. Amino acid sequence: CASSLELGGTEAFF.

The V and J genes are TRBV20-1 and TRBJ1-2; no firm D call. V lost 2 bases to trimming and J lost 2 bases, with 9 bases between them. The CDR3 runs to 13 residues. Per germline, CDR1 DFQATT and CDR2 SNEGSKA (reference sequence). The CDR3, as DNA: TGCAGTGCTAGAAACTCCATAAACTATGGCTACACCTTC. Residues: CSARNSINYGYTF.

A remark on this clonotype: At one end, the junction sequence differs from germline, possibly due to a read error. The chain recombines TRBV5-1 with TRBJ1-1; D remains unclear. Per germline, CDR1 SGHRS and CDR2 YFSETQ. This CDR3 has 15 residues. CDR3 DNA: TGCACCAGCAGCTTGGTAGACGGTGGGAGCACTGAAGCTTTCTTT. Translating gives CTSSLVDGGSTEAFF.

The chain uses TRBV29-1 and TRBJ1-2; no definite D call. There are 16 residues in the CDR3. CDR1 SQVTM and CDR2 ANQGSEA come from the germline V gene. The V and J ends lost 0 bases and 4 bases respectively, with 18 bases between them. CDR3 residues: CSVEDPADRSGYGYTF. The CDR3 bases are TGCAGCGTTGAAGATCCAGCGGATAGGAGTGGCTATGGCTACACCTTC.